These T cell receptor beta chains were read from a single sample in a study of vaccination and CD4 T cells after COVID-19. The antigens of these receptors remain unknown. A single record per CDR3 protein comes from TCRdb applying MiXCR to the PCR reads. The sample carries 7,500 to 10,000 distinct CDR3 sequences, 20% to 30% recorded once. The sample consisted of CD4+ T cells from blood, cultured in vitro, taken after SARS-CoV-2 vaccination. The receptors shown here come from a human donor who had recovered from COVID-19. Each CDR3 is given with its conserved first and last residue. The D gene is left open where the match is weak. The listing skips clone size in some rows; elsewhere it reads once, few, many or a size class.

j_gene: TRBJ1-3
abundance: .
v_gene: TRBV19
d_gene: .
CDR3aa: CASKTQYVSDGNTIYF
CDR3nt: TGTGCCAGCAAGACCCAATACGTTTCTGACGGAAACACCATATATTTT

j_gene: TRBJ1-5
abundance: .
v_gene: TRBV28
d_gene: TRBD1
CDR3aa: CASSVGQVGVNQPQHF
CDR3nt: TGTGCCAGCAGTGTGGGACAGGTCGGAGTGAATCAGCCCCAGCATTTT

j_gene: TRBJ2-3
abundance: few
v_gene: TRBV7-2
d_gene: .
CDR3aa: CASSLSQGQTQYF
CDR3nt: TGTGCCAGCAGCCTTTCCCAGGGCCAAACGCAGTATTTT

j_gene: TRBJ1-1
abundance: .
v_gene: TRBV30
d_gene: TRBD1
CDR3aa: CAWSGTGRIGTEAFF
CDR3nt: TGTGCCTGGAGTGGGACAGGGAGGATAGGCACTGAAGCTTTCTTT

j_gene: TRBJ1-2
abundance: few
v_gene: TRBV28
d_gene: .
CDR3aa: CASGLSLATRYGYTF
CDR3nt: TGTGCCAGCGGCCTAAGCTTGGCAACTAGGTATGGCTACACCTTC

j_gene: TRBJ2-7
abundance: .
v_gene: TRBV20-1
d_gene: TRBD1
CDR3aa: CSARDQQGVPSYEQYF
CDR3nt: TGCAGTGCTAGAGATCAACAGGGGGTCCCCTCCTACGAGCAGTACTTC

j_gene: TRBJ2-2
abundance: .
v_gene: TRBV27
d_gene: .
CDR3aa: CASSLSGGGYTGELFF
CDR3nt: TGTGCCAGCAGTTTATCGGGTGGGGGCTACACCGGGGAGCTGTTTTTT

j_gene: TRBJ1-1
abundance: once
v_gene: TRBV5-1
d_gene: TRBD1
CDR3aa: CASSFPDRGNTEAFF
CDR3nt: TGCGCCAGCAGCTTCCCGGACAGGGGAAACACTGAAGCTTTCTTT

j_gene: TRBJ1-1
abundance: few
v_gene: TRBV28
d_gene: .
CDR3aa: CATVLNTEAFF
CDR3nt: TGTGCCACAGTCCTGAACACTGAAGCTTTCTTT

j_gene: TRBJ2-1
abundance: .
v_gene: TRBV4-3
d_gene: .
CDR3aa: CASSREITPVNEQFF
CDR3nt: TGCGCCAGCAGCCGGGAAATCACCCCAGTTAATGAGCAGTTCTTC

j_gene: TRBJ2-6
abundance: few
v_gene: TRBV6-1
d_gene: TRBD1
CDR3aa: CASSRLGTGLSGANVLTF
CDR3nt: TGTGCCAGCAGTCGACTCGGGACAGGCCTCTCTGGGGCCAACGTCCTGACTTTC

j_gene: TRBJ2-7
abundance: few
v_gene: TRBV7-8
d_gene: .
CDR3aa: CASSLVPGGYEQYF
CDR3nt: TGTGCCAGCAGCTTAGTCCCAGGGGGGTACGAGCAGTACTTC

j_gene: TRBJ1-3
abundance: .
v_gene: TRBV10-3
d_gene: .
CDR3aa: CATSLSGNSIYF
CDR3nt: TGTGCCACCAGCCTCTCTGGAAACTCCATATATTTT